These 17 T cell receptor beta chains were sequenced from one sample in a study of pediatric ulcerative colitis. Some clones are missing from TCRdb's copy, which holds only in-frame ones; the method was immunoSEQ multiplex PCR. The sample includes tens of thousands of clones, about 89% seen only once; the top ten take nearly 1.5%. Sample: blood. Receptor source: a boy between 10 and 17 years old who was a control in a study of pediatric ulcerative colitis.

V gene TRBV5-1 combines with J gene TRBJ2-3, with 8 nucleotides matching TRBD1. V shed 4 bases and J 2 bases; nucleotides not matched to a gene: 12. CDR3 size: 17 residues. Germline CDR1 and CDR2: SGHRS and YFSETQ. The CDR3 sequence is CASSSGQGEISTDTQYF. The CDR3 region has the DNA TGCGCCAGCAGCAGCGGACAGGGAGAAATTTCCACAGATACGCAGTATTTT.

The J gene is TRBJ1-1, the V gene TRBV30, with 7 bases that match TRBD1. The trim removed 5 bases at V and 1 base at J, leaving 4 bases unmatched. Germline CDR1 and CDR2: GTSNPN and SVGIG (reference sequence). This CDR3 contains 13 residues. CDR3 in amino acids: CAWGRGKNTEAFF. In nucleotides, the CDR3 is TGTGCCTGGGGCAGGGGGAAGAACACTGAAGCTTTCTTT.

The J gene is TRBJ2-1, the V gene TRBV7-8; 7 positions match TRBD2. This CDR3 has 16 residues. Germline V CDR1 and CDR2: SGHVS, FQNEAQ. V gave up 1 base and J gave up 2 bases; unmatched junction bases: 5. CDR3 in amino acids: CASSLEGGSPYNEQFF. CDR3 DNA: TGTGCCAGCAGCTTAGAAGGCGGGAGTCCCTACAATGAGCAGTTCTTC.

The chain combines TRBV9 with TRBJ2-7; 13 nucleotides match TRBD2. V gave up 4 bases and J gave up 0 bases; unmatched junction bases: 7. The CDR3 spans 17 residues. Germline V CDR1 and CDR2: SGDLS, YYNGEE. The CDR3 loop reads CASSKGLAGDRSYEQYF. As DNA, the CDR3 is TGTGCCAGCAGCAAAGGACTAGCGGGAGACCGCTCCTACGAGCAGTACTTC.

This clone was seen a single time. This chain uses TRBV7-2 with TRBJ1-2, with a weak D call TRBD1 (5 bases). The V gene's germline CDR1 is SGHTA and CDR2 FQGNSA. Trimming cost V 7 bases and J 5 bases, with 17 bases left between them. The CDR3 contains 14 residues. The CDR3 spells CASKTNSQDYGYTF. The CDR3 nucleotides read TGTGCCAGCAAGACCAACTCACAGGATTATGGCTACACCTTC.

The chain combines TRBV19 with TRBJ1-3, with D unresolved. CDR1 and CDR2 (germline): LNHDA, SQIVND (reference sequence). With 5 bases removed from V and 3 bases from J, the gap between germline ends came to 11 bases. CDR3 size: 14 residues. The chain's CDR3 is CASSPLGVGNTIYF. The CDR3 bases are TGTGCCAGTAGTCCCCTCGGGGTTGGAAACACCATATATTTT.

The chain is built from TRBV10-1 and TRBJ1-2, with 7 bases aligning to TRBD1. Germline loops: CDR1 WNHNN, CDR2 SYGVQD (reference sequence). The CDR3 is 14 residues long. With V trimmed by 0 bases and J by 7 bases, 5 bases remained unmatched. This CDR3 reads CASSESATGVGYTF. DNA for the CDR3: TGCGCCAGCAGTGAGTCGGCTACAGGGGTTGGCTACACCTTC.

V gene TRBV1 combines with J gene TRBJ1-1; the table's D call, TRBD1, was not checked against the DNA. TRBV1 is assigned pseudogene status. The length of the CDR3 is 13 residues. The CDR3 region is CTSSPQENTEAFF. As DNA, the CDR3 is TGCACCAGCAGCCCGCAGGAGAACACTGAAGCTTTCTTT.

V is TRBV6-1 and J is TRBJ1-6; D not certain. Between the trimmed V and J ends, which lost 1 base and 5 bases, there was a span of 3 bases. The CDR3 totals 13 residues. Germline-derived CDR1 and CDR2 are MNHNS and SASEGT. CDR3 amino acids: CASSEGDNSPLHF. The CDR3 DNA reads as TGTGCCAGCAGTGAAGGGGATAATTCACCCCTCCACTTT.

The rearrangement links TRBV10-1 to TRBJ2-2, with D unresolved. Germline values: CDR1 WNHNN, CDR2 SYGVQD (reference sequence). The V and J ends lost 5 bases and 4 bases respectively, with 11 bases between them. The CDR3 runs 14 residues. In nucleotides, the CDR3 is TGCGCCAGCAGTCCCACGGATACCACCGGGGAGCTGTTTTTT. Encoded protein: CASSPTDTTGELFF.

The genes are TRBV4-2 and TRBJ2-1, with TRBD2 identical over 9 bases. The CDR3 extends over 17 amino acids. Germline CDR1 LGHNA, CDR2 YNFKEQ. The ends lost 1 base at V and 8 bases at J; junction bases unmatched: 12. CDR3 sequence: CASSQASGRNLGDEQFF. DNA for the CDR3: TGTGCCAGCAGCCAAGCGAGCGGGAGGAACCTCGGGGATGAGCAGTTCTTC.

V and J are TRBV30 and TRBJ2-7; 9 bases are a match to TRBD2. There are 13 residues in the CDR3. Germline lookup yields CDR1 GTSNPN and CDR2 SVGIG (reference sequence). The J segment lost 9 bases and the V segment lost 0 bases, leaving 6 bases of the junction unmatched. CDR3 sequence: CAWSVASGDRQYF. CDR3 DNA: TGTGCCTGGAGTGTGGCTAGCGGGGACCGGCAGTACTTC.

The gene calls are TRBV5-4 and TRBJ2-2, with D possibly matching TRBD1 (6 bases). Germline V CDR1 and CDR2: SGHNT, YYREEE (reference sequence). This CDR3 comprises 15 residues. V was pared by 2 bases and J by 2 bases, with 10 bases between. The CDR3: CASSFTGTNTGELFF. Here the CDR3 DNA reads TGTGCCAGCAGCTTTACCGGGACAAACACCGGGGAGCTGTTTTTT. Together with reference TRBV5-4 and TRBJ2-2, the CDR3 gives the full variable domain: ETGVTQSPTHLIKTRGQQVTLRCSSQSGHNTVSWYQQALGQGPQFIFQYYREEENGRGNFPPRFSGLQFPNYSSELNVNALELDDSALYLCASSFTGTNTGELFFGEGSRLTVL.

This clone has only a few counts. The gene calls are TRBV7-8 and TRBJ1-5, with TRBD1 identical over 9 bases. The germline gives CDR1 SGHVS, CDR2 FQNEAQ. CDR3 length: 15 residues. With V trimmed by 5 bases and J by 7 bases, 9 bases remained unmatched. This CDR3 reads CASSEKTGGRQPQHF. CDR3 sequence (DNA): TGTGCCAGCAGCGAGAAAACAGGGGGCCGACAGCCCCAGCATTTT. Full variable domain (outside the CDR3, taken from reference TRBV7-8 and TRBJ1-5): GAGVSQSPRYKVAKRGQDVALRCDPISGHVSLFWYQQALGQGPEFLTYFQNEAQLDKSGLPSDRFFAERPEGSVSTLKIQRTQQEDSAVYLCASSEKTGGRQPQHFGDGTRLSIL.

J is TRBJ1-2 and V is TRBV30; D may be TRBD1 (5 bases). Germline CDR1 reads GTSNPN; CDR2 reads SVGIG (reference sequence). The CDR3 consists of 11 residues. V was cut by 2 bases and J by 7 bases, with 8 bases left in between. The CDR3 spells CAWSPTGGYTF. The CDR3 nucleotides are TGTGCCTGGAGTCCCACAGGTGGCTACACCTTC.

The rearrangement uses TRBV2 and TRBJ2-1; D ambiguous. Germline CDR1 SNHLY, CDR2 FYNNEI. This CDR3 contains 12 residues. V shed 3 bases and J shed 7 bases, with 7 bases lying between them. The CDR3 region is CASSDGWNEQFF. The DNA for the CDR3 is TGTGCCAGCAGTGACGGGTGGAATGAGCAGTTCTTC.

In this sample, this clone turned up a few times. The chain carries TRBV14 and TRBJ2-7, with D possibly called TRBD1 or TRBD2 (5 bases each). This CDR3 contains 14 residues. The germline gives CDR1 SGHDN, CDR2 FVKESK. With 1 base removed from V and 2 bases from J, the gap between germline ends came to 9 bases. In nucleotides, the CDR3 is TGTGCCAGCAGCCAAGGGACGGGGCCCTACGAGCAGTACTTC. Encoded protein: CASSQGTGPYEQYF.